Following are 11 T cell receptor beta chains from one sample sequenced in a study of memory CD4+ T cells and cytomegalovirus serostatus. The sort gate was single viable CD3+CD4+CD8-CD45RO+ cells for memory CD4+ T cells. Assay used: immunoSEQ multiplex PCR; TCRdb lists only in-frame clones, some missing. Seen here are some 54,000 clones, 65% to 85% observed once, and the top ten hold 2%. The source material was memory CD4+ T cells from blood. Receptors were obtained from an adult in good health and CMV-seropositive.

The CDR3 DNA follows: TGTGCCAGCTCAGCCTCTGGGACAAGCACCGGGGAGCTGTTTTTT. It encodes CASSASGTSTGELFF. This chain links TRBV18 with TRBJ2-2; tentative D call: TRBD1 (6 bases). The germline V and J ends were trimmed by 5 bases and 4 bases, with 14 bases remaining between them. Germline CDR1 and CDR2: KGHSH and LQKENI. This CDR3 has 15 amino acids.

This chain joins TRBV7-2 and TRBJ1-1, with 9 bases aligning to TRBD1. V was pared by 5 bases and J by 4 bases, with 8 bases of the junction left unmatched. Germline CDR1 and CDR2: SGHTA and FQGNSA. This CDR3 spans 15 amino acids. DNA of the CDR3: TGTGCCAGCAGCGCCGGACAGGGGACAAGCACTGAAGCTTTCTTT. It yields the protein CASSAGQGTSTEAFF.

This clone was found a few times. The CDR3 region is CAGGRAEAFF. The CDR3 region has the DNA TGTGCCGGTGGCCGGGCTGAAGCTTTCTTT. The J gene is TRBJ1-1, the V gene TRBV30; no clear D. Germline V gene lookup returns CDR1 GTSNPN and CDR2 SVGIG (reference sequence). The germline V and J ends were trimmed by 8 bases and 6 bases, with 10 bases remaining between them. The CDR3 loop spans 10 amino acids. The full variable domain, completed using reference TRBV30 and TRBJ1-1, is SQTIHQWPATLVQPVGSPLSLECTVEGTSNPNLYWYRQAAGRGLQLLFYSVGIGQISSEVPQNLSASRPQDRQFILSSKKLLLSDSGFYLCAGGRAEAFFGQGTRLTVV.

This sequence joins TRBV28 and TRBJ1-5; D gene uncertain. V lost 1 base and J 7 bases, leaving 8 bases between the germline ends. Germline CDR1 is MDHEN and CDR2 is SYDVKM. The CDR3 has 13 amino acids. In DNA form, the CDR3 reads TGTGCCAGCAGTTTATACCCGGGCCAGCCCCAGCATTTT. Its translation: CASSLYPGQPQHF.

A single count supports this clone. The DNA of the CDR3 is TGTGCCAGCAGCCAGTCGGAGTTACAAGAGACCCAGTACTTC. Translation: CASSQSELQETQYF. The rearrangement joins TRBV7-6 to TRBJ2-5; no clear D. Between the trimmed V and J ends, which lost 5 bases and 2 bases, there was a span of 12 bases. CDR3 size: 14 residues. The germline gives CDR1 SGHVS, CDR2 FNYEAQ.

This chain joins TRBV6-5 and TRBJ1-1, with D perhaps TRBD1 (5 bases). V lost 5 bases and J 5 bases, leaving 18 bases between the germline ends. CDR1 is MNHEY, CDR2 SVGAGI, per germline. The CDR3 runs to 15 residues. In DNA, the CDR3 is TGTGCCAGCAGTAACCCGGGCGGGGGGAGGACTGAAGCTTTCTTT. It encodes CASSNPGGGRTEAFF.

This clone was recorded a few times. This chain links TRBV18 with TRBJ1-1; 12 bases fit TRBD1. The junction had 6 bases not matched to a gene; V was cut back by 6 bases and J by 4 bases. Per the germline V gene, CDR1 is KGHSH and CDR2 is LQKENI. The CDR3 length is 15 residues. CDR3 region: CASSLGTGGFTEAFF. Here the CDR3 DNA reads TGTGCCAGCTCTCTCGGGACAGGGGGCTTCACTGAAGCTTTCTTT. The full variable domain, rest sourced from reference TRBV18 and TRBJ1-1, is NAGVMQNPRHLVRRRGQEARLRCSPMKGHSHVYWYRQLPEEGLKFMVYLQKENIIDESGMPKERFSAEFPKEGPSILRIQQVVRGDSAAYFCASSLGTGGFTEAFFGQGTRLTVV.

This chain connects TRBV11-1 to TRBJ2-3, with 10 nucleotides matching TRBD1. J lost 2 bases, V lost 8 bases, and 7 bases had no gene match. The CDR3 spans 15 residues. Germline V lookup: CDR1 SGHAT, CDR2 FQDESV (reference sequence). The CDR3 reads CASGGTGDATDTQYF. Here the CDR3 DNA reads TGTGCCAGCGGGGGGACAGGGGATGCCACAGATACGCAGTATTTT. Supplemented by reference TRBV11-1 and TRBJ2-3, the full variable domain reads EAEVAQSPRYKITEKSQAVAFWCDPISGHATLYWYRQILGQGPELLVQFQDESVVDDSQLPKDRFSAERLKGVDSTLKIQPAELGDSAMYLCASGGTGDATDTQYFGPGTRLTVL.

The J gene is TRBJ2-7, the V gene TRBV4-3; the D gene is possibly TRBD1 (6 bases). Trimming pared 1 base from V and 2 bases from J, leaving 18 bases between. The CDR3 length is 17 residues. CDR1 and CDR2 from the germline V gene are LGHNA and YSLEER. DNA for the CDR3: TGCGCCAGCAGCCAAGTGGGGGCCGGGACGTCCACCTACGAGCAGTACTTC. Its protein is CASSQVGAGTSTYEQYF.

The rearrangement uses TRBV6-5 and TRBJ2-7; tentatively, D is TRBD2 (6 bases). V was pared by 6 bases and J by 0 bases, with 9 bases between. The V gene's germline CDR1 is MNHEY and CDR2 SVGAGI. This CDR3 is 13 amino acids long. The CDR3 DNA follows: TGTGCCAGCAGGGACGGGAGCTCCTACGAGCAGTACTTC. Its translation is CASRDGSSYEQYF.

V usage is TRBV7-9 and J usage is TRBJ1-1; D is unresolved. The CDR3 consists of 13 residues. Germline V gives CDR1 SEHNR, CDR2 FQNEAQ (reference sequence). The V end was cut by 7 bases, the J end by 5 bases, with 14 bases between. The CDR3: CASTLREMTEAFF. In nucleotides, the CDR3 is TGTGCCAGCACCCTTCGGGAGATGACTGAAGCTTTCTTT.